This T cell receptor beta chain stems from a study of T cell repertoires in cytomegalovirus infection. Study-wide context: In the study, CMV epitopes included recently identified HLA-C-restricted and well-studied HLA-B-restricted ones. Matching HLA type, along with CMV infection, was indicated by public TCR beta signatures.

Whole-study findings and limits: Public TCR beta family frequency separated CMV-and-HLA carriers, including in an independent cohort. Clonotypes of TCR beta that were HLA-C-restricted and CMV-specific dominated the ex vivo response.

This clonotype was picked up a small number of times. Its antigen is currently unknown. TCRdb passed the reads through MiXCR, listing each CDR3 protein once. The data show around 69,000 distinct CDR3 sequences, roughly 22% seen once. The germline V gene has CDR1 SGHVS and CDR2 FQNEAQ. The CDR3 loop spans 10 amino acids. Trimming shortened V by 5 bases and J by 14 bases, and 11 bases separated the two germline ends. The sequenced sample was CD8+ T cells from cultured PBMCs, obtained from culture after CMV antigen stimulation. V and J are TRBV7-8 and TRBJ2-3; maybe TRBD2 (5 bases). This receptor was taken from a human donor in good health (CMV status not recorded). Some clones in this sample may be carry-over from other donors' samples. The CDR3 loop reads CASSRGEVYF. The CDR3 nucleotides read TGTGCCAGCAGCCGGGGAGAGGTGTATTTT.